Below are 9 T cell receptor beta chains sequenced from a single sample in a study of molecular identifiers for immune sequencing clone quantification. One entry per CDR3 protein, called by TCRdb with MiXCR from the PCR reads. Among about 36,000 distinct CDR3 sequences listed, about a fifth were seen once. Sequencing input: naive CD8+ T cells from blood, with Jurkat cell RNA spiked in. Subset reported: FACS-sorted CD8+CD4-CCR7+CD45RA+ naive T cells. Receptors were obtained from a human donor in good health. Some libraries in this study had Jurkat cell RNA spiked in.

This clonotype has more than one count but fewer than ten. V gene TRBV19 combines with J gene TRBJ2-5; 9 bases map to TRBD2. CDR3 length: 15 amino acids. CDR1 is LNHDA and CDR2 is SQIVND in the germline V gene (reference sequence). The J segment lost 5 bases and the V segment lost 7 bases, leaving 11 bases of the junction unmatched. CDR3 protein: CASTFSSGISETQYF. The DNA of the CDR3 is TGTGCCAGTACTTTCTCTAGCGGGATATCGGAGACCCAGTACTTC.

The table lists this clonotype with many counts. The chain combines TRBV9 with TRBJ1-1; 8 bases fit TRBD1. This CDR3 region has 16 residues. The junction had 7 bases not matched to a gene; V was cut back by 3 bases and J by 0 bases. Germline loops: CDR1 SGDLS, CDR2 YYNGEE. The CDR3, as DNA: TGTGCCAGCAGCGACGACAGGGGTAACATGAACACTGAAGCTTTCTTT. Protein sequence: CASSDDRGNMNTEAFF.

As concerns this clonotype: Since a much larger clone is just one base distant, this may be a read error. This chain links TRBV6-5 with TRBJ2-1; possibly TRBD2 for D (5 bases). V was shortened by 0 bases and J by 8 bases, with 11 bases between the two germline ends. This CDR3 contains 14 residues. Germline V CDR1 and CDR2: MNHEY, SVGAGI. In DNA form, the CDR3 reads TGTGCCAGCAGTTACTCGAGGCGGGCCTATGAGCAGTTCTTC. This codes for CASSYSRRAYEQFF.

Notes on this clonotype: Just one base apart from a much larger clone, this may be a read error. This sequence joins TRBV13 and TRBJ2-3, with D possibly being TRBD1 (5 bases). TRBJ1-5 matches the DNA end more closely, so the J call is doubtful. There are 13 residues in the CDR3. Germline values: CDR1 PRHDT, CDR2 FYEKMQ (reference sequence). The CDR3 DNA sequence: TGTGCCAGCAGCGGACTAGCGACAGATACGCAGCATTTT. This gives the protein CASSGLATDTQHF.

This clonotype was found many times. V gene TRBV20-1 combines with J gene TRBJ2-7, with 7 bases matching TRBD2. From germline, CDR1 is DFQATT and CDR2 SNEGSKA (reference sequence). V trimming: 6 bases; J trimming: 0 bases; junction bases outside the gene matches: 11. The CDR3 has 15 residues. The CDR3 region is CSADGGTLVSYEQYF. The CDR3 DNA reads as TGCAGTGCCGACGGGGGGACTTTGGTCTCCTACGAGCAGTACTTC.

This clonotype was counted a few times. The CDR3 does not close with the conserved phenylalanine or tryptophan, likely indicating a read error. V usage is TRBV28 and J usage is TRBJ2-2, with D perhaps matching TRBD1 (6 bases). Per the germline V gene, CDR1 is MDHEN and CDR2 is SYDVKM. The CDR3 runs to 16 residues. The germline V and J ends were trimmed by 5 bases and 1 base, with 14 bases remaining between them. CDR3 loop: CASSGAQGKNTGELFY. CDR3 DNA sequence: TGTGCCAGCAGTGGCGCCCAGGGGAAGAACACCGGGGAGCTGTTTTAT.

A remark on this clonotype: This clone may be a read error of a much larger clone one base away. This chain uses TRBV20-1 with TRBJ2-5; 11 positions match TRBD1. Per the germline V gene, CDR1 is DFQATT and CDR2 is SNEGSKA (reference sequence). This CDR3 is 12 amino acids long. The CDR3 sequence is CSAKGQGVTQCF. DNA of the CDR3: TGCAGTGCTAAGGGACAGGGGGTGACCCAGTGCTTC.

This clonotype was seen only a few times. The chain joins TRBV9 to TRBJ2-1, with TRBD2 identical over 9 bases. The CDR3 length is 13 residues. Germline-derived CDR1 and CDR2 are SGDLS and YYNGEE. The V gene end was trimmed by 6 bases and the J gene end by 12 bases; junction bases not matched to a gene: 10. In DNA form, the CDR3 reads TGTGCCAGCACCGGGTCTAGCGGGACTCGGCAGTTCTTC. Translating it yields CASTGSSGTRQFF.

This clonotype was picked up a small number of times. This rearrangement joins TRBV12-3 or TRBV12-4 to TRBJ2-4; 7 nucleotides agree with TRBD1. This CDR3 region has 19 residues. Trimming took 6 bases from V and 0 from J; bases not matched to a gene: 17. The CDR3, as DNA: TGTGCCAGCAGCTCATCCCGGGACAGTGGAGCTCTAGCCAAAAACATTCAGTACTTC. Amino acids: CASSSSRDSGALAKNIQYF.